The clone carrying this T cell receptor beta chain was recorded a few times. Its antigen is currently unknown. As for treatment: roughly ten-day PBMC culture with coronavirus spike peptide pools or control peptides (ViraFEST assay). The ViraFEST method relied on peptide pools to expand antigen-specific T cells, followed by TCR sequencing. Trimming pared 0 bases from V and 0 bases from J, leaving 3 bases between. Germline CDR1 and CDR2: SGHNT and YYREEE (reference sequence). The length of the CDR3 is 13 residues. At the Johns Hopkins FTIC core, DNA taken from cultured CD4+ T cells was sequenced by way of the Oncomine TCR Beta short-read assay. MiXCR, run by TCRdb on the PCR reads, gives a single entry per CDR3 protein. The sample lists approximately 9,900 distinct CDR3 sequences; about 49% were seen once. These data come from a study of vaccination and CD4 T cells after COVID-19. Study as a whole: Eight to ten convalescent patients had mild and one had severe PCR-confirmed SARS-CoV-2 disease. Overlapping spike peptides from SARS-CoV-2, HCoV-NL63, HCoV-OC43 and HCoV-229E served to stimulate the cells.

The sample was CD4+ T cells from blood, cultured in vitro. This chain uses TRBV5-4 with TRBJ1-1, with D unclear. The clonotype comes from a human donor who had recovered from COVID-19. The CDR3 spells CASSLELNTEAFF. The CDR3 nucleotides read TGTGCCAGCAGCTTGGAGTTGAACACTGAAGCTTTCTTT.